This T cell receptor beta chain was sequenced in a study of blood T cell repertoires in COVID-19. Original processing methods: Amplification from reference gene primers served as the basis for estimated nucleated cell counts. Sequencing used immunoSEQ multiplex PCR; TCRdb keeps in-frame clones, though not all of them. That table is the source of V, J and clone size, and D and trimming were worked out from the DNA. The sample lists about 130,000 clones, over 70% seen once, with under 4.5% in the top ten. V lost 0 bases and J 11 bases, leaving 6 bases between the germline ends. Germline V gene lookup returns CDR1 LGHDT and CDR2 YNNKEL (reference sequence). The CDR3 contains 11 residues.

The sequenced sample consisted of peripheral blood. The sequence was collected from a woman aged 45-59 years with acute or convalescent COVID-19. J is TRBJ2-3 and V is TRBV3-1 (or the pseudogene TRBV3-2); D gene ambiguous. In DNA, the CDR3 is TGTGCCAGCAGCCAAGATCGAGGGCAGTATTTT. Translation: CASSQDRGQYF.